This T cell receptor (beta chain) originates from a study of T cell responses to AZD1222 COVID-19 vaccine (dated by TCRdb to about 2021). Regarding the research as a whole: AZD1222 recipients whose second dose came at about 4 weeks and those whose second dose came at about 12 weeks were combined into one group, since spike-specific TCR depth and breadth did not differ between the two schedules. A total of more than 230 trial participants underwent TCR sequencing, of whom 207 received two doses of AZD1222 and about 25 received two doses of the MenACWY control vaccine. Enrollment into the trials was organized by age into subgroups of 18-55, 56-69 and 70-plus years, and those subgroups contained roughly 150, 30 and 60 TCR-sequenced participants, respectively. Study-wide conclusions, independent of this receptor: A significant rise in spike-specific TCR breadth and depth was observed after two AZD1222 doses relative to day 0 and relative to MenACWY recipients. Because no day 14 peak-response samples were available, repertoires were characterized only after the peak T cell response. Reportedly, almost half of the unique spike-specific TCRs recognized epitopes lying outside the regions that are mutated in the B.1.351 and B.1.1.7 variants. Conclusions about previously exposed vaccinees were limited because only five to seven AZD1222 recipients were SARS-CoV-2 seropositive at baseline. The whole spike protein was spanned by vaccine-associated CD4 TCRs, and dominant responses were seen in regions 160-218 and 743-854. Participants were mostly white British and included more females than males, and it was suggested by the authors that clonal diversity may have been underestimated. In the small 56-69-year group, the increase in depth fell short of significance, most likely because of low power.

This clone occurred once. The antigen this receptor binds is unknown. Per-base qualities were not stored, and no clone one base away is much larger. Per the publication, the time point label means: baseline before first vaccination. Samples from vaccinated people were obtained from the UK trials COV001 and COV002, which included a single-blind randomized controlled phase 2/3 trial of AZD1222 (ChAdOx1 nCoV-19) in healthy adults. Trial participant PBMC samples were collected at day 0 and day 28 after the second dose for TCRbeta chain sequencing. Counted from cysteine to phenylalanine, this CDR3 has 15 amino acids. This entry keeps only the CDR3 DNA: 45 bases, framed from base 1. Trimming costs V 0 bases and J 5 bases, and their ends lie 11 bases apart. The germline V gene (reference sequence) gives CDR1 as SGHKS and CDR2 as YYEKEE. The CDR3 regions of human TCRbeta chains were analyzed by immunosequencing. The original methods were these. TCRs in the repertoires were matched against a reference library of SARS-CoV-2-specific TCRs that had been generated with the MIRA antigen-specificity platform. Breadth was defined as the fraction of unique TCRs that were SARS-CoV-2-associated, and depth was defined as the fraction of total T cells that were SARS-CoV-2-associated. Using the MIRA data, every spike-specific TCR was mapped to the spike region that the TCR reacted to and assigned to either a CD4 or a CD8 class. Log10-transformed breadth and depth values were compared by one-way ANOVA with Sidak's multiple comparisons tests. The clones in this table, taken by TCRdb from immuneACCESS, are in-frame only. Not every clone is retained; where verified, under half of the shortfall comes from an unresolved V gene, and the cause of the rest is unknown. V and J calls and clone size follow that table, whereas D and trimming were derived from the DNA. The sample table contains approximately 110,000 clones; only one count was recorded for nearly 90% of them. Around a sixth of the sample is held by the ten biggest clonotypes.

The receptor's source is an adult in good health. The chain links TRBV5-5 with TRBJ1-4; too little of a D gene remains to name it. Sample: peripheral blood, taken on day 0 of AZD1222 vaccination. The CDR3 has the sequence CASSLGVDRNEKLFF. The DNA sequence follows: TGTGCCAGCAGCTTGGGGGTGGACCGGAATGAAAAACTGTTTTTT. This CDR3, with the reference TRBV5-5 and TRBJ1-4 proteins standing in past its ends, gives the full variable domain DAGVTQSPTHLIKTRGQQVTLRCSPISGHKSVSWYQQVLGQGPQFIFQYYEKEERGRGNFPDRFSARQFPNYSSELNVNALLLGDSALYLCASSLGVDRNEKLFFGSGTQLSVL.